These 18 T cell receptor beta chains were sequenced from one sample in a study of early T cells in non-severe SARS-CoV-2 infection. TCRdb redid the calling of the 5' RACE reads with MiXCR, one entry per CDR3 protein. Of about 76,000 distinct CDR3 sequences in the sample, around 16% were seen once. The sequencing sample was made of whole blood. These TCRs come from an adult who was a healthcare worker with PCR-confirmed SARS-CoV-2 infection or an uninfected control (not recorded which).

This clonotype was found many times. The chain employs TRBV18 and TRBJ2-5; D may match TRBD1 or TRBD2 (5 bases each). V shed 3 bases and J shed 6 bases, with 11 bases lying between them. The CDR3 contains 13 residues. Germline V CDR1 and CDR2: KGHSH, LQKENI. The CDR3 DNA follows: TGTGCCAGCTCACCGGGGCCCGGGAAGACCCAGTACTTC. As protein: CASSPGPGKTQYF. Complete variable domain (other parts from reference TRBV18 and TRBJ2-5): NAGVMQNPRHLVRRRGQEARLRCSPMKGHSHVYWYRQLPEEGLKFMVYLQKENIIDESGMPKERFSAEFPKEGPSILRIQQVVRGDSAAYFCASSPGPGKTQYFGPGTRLLVL.

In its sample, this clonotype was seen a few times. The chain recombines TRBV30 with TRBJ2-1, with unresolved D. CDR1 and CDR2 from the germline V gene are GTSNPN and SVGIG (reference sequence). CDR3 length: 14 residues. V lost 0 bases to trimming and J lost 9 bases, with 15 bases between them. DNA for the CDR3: TGTGCCTGGAGTGTAGACACCACCAGGATTGAGCAGTTCTTC. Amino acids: CAWSVDTTRIEQFF.

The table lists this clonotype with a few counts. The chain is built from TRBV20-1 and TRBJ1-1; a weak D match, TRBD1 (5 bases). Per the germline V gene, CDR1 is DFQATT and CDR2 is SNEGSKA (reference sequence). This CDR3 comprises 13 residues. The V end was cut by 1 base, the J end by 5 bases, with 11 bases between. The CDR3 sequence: CSARGGVGTEAFF. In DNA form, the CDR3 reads TGCAGTGCTAGAGGGGGCGTCGGGACTGAAGCTTTCTTT.

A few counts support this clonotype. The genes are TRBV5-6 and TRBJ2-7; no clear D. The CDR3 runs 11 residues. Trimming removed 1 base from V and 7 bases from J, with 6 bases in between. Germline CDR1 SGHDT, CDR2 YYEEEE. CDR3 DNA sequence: TGTGCCAGCAGCTTGATGCGGGAGCAGTACTTC. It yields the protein CASSLMREQYF.

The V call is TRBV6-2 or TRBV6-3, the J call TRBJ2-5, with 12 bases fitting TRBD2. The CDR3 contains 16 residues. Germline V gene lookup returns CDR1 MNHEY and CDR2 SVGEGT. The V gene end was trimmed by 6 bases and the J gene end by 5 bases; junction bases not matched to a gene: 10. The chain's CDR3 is CASSLRRTSGAETQYF. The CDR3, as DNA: TGTGCCAGCAGCCTCCGCCGGACTAGCGGGGCGGAGACCCAGTACTTC.

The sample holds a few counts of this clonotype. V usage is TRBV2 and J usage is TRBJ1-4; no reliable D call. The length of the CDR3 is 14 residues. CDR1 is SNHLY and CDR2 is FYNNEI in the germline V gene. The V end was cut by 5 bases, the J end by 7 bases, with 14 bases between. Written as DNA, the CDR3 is TGTGCCAGCAGTCAAGGGCGGAGCGGTGAAAAACTGTTTTTT. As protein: CASSQGRSGEKLFF.

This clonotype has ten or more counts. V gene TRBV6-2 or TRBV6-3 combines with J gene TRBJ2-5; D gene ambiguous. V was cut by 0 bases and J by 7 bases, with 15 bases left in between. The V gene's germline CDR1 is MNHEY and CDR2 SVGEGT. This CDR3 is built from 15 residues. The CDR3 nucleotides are TGTGCCAGCAGTTACTCAGGGCAGCGACCAGGGACCCAGTACTTC. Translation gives CASSYSGQRPGTQYF.

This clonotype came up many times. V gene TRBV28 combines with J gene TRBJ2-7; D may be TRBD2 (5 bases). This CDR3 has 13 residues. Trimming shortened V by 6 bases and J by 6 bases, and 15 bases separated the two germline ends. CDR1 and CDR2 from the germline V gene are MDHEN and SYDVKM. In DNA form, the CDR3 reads TGTGCCAGCAGCGGGGTCGCAATATTCGAGCAGTACTTC. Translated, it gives CASSGVAIFEQYF.

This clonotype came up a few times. The DNA for the CDR3 is TGCAGTGCTAGTCTGGGCAGGTGGGATTACACTGAAGCTTTCTTT. This sequence encodes CSASLGRWDYTEAFF. The genes are TRBV20-1 and TRBJ1-1; D gene uncertain. This CDR3 is 15 amino acids long. V was clipped by 3 bases and J by 3 bases, with 17 bases between them. Germline values: CDR1 DFQATT, CDR2 SNEGSKA (reference sequence).

The CDR3 sequence: CASSLAVGPNYGYTF. The DNA for the CDR3 is TGCGCCAGCAGCTTGGCCGTCGGCCCCAACTATGGCTACACCTTC. The V call is TRBV5-1, the J call TRBJ1-2; no definite D call. Germline V gene lookup returns CDR1 SGHRS and CDR2 YFSETQ. Trimming removed 0 bases at V and 2 bases at J, with 11 bases between. The CDR3 contains 15 residues.

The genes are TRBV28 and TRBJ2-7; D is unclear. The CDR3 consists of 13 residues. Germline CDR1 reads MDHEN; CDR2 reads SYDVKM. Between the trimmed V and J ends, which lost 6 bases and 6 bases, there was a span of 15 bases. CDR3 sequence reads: CASRGTSLVEQYF. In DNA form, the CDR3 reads TGTGCCAGCAGGGGAACGTCCCTAGTCGAGCAGTACTTC.

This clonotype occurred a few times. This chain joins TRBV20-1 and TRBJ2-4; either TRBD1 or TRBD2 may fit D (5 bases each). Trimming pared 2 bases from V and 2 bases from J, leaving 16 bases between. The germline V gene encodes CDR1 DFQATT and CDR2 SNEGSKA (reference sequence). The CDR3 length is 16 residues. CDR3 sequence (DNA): TGCAGTGCTAGACGGTGGGGGATTAGGCCCAAAAACATTCAGTACTTC. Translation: CSARRWGIRPKNIQYF.

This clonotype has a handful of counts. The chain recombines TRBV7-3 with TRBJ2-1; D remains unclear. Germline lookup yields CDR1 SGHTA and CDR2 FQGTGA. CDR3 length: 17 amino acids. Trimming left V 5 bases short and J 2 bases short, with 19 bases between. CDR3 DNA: TGTGCCAGCAGCAGAGCCCCTATGACACGCACCTACAATGAGCAGTTCTTC. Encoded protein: CASSRAPMTRTYNEQFF.

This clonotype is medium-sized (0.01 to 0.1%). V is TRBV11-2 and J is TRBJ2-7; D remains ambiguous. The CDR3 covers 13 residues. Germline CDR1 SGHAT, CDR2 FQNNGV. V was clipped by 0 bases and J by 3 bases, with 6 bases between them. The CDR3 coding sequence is TGTGCCAGCAGCTTAGATGCCGGCTACGAGCAGTACTTC. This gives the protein CASSLDAGYEQYF.

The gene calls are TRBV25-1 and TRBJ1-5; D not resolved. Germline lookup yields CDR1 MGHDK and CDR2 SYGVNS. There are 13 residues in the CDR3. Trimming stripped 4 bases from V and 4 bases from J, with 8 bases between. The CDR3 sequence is CASSVSGNQPQHF. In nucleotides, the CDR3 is TGTGCCAGCAGTGTGTCGGGGAATCAGCCCCAGCATTTT. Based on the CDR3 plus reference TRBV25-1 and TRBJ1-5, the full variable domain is EADIYQTPRYLVIGTGKKITLECSQTMGHDKMYWYQQDPGMELHLIHYSYGVNSTEKGDLSSESTVSRIRTEHFPLTLESARPSHTSQYLCASSVSGNQPQHFGDGTRLSIL.

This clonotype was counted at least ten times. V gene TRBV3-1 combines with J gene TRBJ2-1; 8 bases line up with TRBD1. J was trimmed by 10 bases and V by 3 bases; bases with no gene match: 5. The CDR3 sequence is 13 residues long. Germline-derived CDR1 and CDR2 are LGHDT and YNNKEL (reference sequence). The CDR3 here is CASSHPGTGEQFF. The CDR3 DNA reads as TGTGCCAGCAGCCATCCAGGGACAGGAGAGCAGTTCTTC.

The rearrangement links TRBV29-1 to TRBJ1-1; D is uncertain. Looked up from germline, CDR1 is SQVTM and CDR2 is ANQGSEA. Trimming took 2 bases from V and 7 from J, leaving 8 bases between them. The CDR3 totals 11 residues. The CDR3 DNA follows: TGCAGCGTTGAAAATCTCCTTGAAGCTTTCTTT. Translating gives CSVENLLEAFF.

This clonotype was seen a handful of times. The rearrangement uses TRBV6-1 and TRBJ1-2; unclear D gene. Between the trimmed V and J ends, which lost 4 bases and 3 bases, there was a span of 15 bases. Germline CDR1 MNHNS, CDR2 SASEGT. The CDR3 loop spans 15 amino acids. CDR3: CASSGGVAVYYGYTF. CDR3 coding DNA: TGTGCCAGCAGTGGTGGGGTGGCCGTATACTATGGCTACACCTTC.